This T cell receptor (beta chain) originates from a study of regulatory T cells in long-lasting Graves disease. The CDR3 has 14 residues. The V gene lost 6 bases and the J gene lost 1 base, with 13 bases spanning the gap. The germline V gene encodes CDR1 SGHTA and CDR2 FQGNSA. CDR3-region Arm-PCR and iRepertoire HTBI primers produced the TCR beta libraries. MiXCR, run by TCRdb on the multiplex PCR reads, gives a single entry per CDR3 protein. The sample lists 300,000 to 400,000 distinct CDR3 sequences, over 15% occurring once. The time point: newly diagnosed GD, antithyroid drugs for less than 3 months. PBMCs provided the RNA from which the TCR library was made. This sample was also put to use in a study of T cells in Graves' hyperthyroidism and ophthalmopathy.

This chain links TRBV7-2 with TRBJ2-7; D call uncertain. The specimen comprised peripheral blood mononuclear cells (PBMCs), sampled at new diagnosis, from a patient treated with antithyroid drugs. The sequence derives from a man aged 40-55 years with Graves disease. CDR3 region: CASSYTEISYEQYF. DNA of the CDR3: TGTGCCAGCAGTTACACCGAGATATCCTACGAGCAGTACTTC.